This T cell receptor (beta chain) was captured by sequencing in a study of CD8 T cells in ankylosing spondylitis. The study's findings and limits: Matched synovial fluid from ankylosing spondylitis patients was reported to be enriched for disease-linked clones. Blood of patients with ankylosing spondylitis appeared to be characterized by a TCR beta motif of eight highly homologous variants.

This clonotype was seen a few times. The target antigen is unknown. CDR1 SGHRS and CDR2 YFSETQ come from the germline V gene. The CDR3 covers 13 residues. V lost 1 base, J lost 7 bases, and 9 bases lay in between. MiXCR was run by TCRdb on the 5' RACE reads, yielding one entry per CDR3 protein. This table holds around 88,000 distinct CDR3 sequences, about 9.1% found once. J is TRBJ2-1 and V is TRBV5-1, with a tentative D call TRBD1 (6 bases). Sequenced input: blood, either unsorted or a sorted T cell fraction (not recorded which). The origin of this receptor is a male donor with ankylosing spondylitis or in good health (not recorded which). The DNA of the CDR3 is TGCGCCAGCAGCTTGCCAGGGGTTAATGAGCAGTTCTTC. Translating gives CASSLPGVNEQFF.